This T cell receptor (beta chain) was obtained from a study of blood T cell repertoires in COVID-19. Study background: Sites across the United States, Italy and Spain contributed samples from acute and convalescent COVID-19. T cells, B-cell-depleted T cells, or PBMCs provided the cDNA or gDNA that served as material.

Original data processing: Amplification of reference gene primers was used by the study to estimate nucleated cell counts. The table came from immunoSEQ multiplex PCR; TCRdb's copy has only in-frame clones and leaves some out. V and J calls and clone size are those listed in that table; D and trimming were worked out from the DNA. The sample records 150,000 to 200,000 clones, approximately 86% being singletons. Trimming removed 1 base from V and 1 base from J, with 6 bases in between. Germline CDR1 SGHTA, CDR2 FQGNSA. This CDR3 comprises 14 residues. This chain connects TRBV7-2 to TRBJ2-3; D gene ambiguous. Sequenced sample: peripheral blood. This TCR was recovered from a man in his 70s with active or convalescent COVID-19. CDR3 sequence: CASSLDTRTDTQYF. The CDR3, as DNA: TGTGCCAGCAGCTTAGACACCCGCACAGATACGCAGTATTTT.